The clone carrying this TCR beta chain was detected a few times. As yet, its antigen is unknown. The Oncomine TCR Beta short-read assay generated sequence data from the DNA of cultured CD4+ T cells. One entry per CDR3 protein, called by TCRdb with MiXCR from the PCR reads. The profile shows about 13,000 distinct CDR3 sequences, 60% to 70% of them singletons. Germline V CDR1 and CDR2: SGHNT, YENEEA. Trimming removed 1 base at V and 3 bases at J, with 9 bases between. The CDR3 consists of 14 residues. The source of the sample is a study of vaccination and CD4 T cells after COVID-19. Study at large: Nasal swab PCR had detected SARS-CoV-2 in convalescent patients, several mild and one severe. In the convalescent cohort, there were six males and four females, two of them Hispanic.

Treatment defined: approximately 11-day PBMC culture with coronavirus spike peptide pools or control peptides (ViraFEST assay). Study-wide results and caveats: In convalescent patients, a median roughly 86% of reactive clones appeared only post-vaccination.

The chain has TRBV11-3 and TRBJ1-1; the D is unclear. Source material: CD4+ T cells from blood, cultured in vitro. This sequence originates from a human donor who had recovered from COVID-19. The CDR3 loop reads CASSLGGGYTEAFF. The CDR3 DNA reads TGTGCCAGCAGCTTAGGGGGAGGTTACACTGAAGCTTTCTTT.